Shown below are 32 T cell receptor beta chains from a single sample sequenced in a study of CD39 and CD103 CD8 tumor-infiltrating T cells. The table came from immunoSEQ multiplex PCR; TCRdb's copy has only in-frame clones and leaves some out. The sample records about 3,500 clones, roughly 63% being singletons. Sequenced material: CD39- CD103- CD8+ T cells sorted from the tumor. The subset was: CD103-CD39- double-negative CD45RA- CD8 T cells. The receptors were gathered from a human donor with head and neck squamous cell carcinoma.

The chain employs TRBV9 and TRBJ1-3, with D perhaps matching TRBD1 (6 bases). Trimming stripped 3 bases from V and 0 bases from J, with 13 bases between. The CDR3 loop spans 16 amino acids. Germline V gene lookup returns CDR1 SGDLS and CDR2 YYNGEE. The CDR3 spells CASSERGTLSGNTIYF. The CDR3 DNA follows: TGTGCCAGCAGCGAGAGGGGGACACTCTCTGGAAACACCATATATTTT.

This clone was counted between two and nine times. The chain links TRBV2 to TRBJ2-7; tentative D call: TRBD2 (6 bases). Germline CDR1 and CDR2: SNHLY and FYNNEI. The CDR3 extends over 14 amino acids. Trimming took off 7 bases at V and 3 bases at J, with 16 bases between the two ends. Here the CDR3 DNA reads TGTGCCAGCAATCCAGTGGCGGGGAACTACGAGCAGTACTTC. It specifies CASNPVAGNYEQYF.

CDR3 in amino acids: CASSLEIGSGGGSYEQYF. For the CDR3, the DNA is TGTGCCAGCAGCTTAGAAATTGGCAGCGGGGGGGGGAGCTACGAGCAGTACTTC. The rearrangement links TRBV7-6 to TRBJ2-7, with 10 bases matching TRBD2. The CDR3 contains 18 residues. Germline assignment: CDR1 SGHVS and CDR2 FNYEAQ. J lost 3 bases, V lost 1 base, and 12 bases had no gene match.

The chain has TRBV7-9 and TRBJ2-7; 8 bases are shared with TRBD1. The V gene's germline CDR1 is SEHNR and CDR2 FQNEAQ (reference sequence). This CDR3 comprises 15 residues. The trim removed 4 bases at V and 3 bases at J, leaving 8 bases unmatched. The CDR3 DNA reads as TGTGCCAGCAGCTCCACAGGGGGAACCTTCTACGAGCAGTACTTC. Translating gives CASSSTGGTFYEQYF.

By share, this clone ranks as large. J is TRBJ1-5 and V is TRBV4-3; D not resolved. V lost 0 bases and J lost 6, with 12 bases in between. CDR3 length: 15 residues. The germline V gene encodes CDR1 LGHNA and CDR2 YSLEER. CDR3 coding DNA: TGCGCCAGCAGCCAAGACGGGAGCGACGGTCAGCCCCAGCATTTT. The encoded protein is CASSQDGSDGQPQHF.

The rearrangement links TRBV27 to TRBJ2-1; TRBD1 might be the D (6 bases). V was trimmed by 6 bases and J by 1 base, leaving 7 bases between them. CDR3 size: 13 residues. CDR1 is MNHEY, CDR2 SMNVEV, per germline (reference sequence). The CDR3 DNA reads TGTGCCAGCAGAACAGGGTCCTACAATGAGCAGTTCTTC. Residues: CASRTGSYNEQFF.

This CDR3 is CASSLLAGLADTQYF. As DNA, the CDR3 is TGTGCCAGCAGCTTGCTCGCGGGGCTAGCAGATACGCAGTATTTT. The chain employs TRBV5-6 and TRBJ2-3, with D perhaps matching TRBD2 (6 bases). This CDR3 region has 15 residues. Trimming cost V 1 base and J 4 bases, with 13 bases left between them. Germline loops: CDR1 SGHDT, CDR2 YYEEEE.

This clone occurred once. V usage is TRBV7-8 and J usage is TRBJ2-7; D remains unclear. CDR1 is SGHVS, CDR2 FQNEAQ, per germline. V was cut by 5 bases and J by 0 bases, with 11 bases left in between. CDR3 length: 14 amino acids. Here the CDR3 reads CASSKLADSYEQYF. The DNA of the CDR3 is TGTGCCAGCAGCAAACTGGCGGACTCCTACGAGCAGTACTTC.

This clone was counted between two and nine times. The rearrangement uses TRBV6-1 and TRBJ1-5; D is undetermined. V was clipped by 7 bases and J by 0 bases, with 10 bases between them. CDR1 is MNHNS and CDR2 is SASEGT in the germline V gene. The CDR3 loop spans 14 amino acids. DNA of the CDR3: TGTGCCAGCAAAGAACCGTATAGCAATCAGCCCCAGCATTTT. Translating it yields CASKEPYSNQPQHF.

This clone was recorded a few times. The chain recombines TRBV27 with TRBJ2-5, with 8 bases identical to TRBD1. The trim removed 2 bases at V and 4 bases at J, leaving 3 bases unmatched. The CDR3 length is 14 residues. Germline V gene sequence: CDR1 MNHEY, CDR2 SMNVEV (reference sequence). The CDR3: CASSLVDRGETQYF. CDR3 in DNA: TGTGCCAGCAGTTTAGTTGACAGGGGAGAGACCCAGTACTTC.

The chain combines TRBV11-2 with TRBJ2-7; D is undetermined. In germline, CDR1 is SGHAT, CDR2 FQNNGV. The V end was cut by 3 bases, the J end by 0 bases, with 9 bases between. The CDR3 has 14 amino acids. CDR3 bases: TGTGCCAGCAGCTTCGGACCGATCTCCTACGAGCAGTACTTC. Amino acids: CASSFGPISYEQYF.

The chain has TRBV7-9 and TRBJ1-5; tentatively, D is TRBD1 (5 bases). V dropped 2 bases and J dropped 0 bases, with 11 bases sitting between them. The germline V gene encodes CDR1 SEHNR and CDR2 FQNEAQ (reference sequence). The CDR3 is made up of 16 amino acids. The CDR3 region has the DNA TGTGCCAGCAGCTTATCTGACGACAGTAGCAATCAGCCCCAGCATTTT. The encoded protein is CASSLSDDSSNQPQHF.

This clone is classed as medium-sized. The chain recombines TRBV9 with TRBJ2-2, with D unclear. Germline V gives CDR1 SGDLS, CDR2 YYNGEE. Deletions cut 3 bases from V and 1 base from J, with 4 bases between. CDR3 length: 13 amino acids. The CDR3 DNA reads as TGTGCCAGCAGCGACAGGAACACCGGGGAGCTGTTTTTT. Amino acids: CASSDRNTGELFF.

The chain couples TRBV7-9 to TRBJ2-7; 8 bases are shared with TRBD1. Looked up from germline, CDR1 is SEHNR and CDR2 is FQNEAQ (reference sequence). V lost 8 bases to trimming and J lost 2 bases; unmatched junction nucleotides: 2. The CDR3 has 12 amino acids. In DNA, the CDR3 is TGTGCCAGCGACAGGGGAACCTACGAGCAGTACTTC. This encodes CASDRGTYEQYF.

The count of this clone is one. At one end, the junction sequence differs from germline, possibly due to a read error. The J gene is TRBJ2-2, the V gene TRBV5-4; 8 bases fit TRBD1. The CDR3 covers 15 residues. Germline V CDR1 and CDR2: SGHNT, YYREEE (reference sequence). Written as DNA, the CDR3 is TGCGCCAGCAGCCAAGGGACAGGGAACACCGGGGAGCTGTTTTTT. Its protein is CASSQGTGNTGELFF. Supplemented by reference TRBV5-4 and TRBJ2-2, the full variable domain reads ETGVTQSPTHLIKTRGQQVTLRCSSQSGHNTVSWYQQALGQGPQFIFQYYREEENGRGNFPPRFSGLQFPNYSSELNVNALELDDSALYLCASSQGTGNTGELFFGEGSRLTVL.

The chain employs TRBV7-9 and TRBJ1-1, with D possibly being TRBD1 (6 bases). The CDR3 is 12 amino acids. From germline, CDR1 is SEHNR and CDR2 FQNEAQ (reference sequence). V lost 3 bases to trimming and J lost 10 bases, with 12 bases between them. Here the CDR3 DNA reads TGTGCCAGCAGCTTCGACAGGATTGGAGCTTTCTTT. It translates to CASSFDRIGAFF.

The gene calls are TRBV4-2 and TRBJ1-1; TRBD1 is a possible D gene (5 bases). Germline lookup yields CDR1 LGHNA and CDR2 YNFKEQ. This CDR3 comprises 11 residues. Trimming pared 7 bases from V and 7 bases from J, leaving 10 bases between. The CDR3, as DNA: TGTGCCAGCACCCCCGGGGGTGAAGCTTTCTTT. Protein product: CASTPGGEAFF.

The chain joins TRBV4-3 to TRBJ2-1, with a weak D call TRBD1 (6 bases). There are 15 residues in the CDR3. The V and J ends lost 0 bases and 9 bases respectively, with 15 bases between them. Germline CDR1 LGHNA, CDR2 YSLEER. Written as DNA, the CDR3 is TGCGCCAGCAGCCAAGATCTTGGGCAGGGGACTGAGCAGTTCTTC. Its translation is CASSQDLGQGTEQFF.

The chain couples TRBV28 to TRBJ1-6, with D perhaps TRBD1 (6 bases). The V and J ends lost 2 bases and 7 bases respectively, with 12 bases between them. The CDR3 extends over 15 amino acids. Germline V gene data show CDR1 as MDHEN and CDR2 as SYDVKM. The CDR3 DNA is TGTGCCAGCAGTTTACCGGAGGGGGGAAATTCACCCCTCCACTTT. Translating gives CASSLPEGGNSPLHF. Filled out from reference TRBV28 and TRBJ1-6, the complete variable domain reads DVKVTQSSRYLVKRTGEKVFLECVQDMDHENMFWYRQDPGLGLRLIYFSYDVKMKEKGDIPEGYSVSREKKERFSLILESASTNQTSMYLCASSLPEGGNSPLHFGNGTRLTVT.

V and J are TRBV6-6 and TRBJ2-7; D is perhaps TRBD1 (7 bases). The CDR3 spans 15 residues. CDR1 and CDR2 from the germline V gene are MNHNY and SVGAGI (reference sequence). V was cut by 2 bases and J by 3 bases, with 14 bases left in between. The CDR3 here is CASSYVYQGGYEQYF. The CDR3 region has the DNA TGTGCCAGCAGTTACGTATACCAGGGGGGCTACGAGCAGTACTTC.

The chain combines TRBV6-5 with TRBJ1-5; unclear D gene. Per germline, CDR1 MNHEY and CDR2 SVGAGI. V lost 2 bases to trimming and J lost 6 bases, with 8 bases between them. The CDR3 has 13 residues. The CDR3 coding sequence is TGTGCCAGCAGTTACGGAGCTCGTCAGCCCCAGCATTTT. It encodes CASSYGARQPQHF.

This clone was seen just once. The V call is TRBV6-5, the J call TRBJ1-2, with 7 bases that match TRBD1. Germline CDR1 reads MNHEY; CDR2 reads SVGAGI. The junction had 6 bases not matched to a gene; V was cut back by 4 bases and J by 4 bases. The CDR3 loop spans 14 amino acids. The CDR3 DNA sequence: TGTGCCAGCAGTTCCCTAGGGGGCGGCTATGGCTACACCTTC. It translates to CASSSLGGGYGYTF.

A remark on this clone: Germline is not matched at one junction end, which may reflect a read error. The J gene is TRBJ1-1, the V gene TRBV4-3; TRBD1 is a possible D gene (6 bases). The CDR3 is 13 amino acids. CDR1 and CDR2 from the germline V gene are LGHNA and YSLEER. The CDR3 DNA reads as TGCGCCAGCAGCCAAGATCGGGGTCAGGGGTCGGTCTTT. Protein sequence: CASSQDRGQGSVF.

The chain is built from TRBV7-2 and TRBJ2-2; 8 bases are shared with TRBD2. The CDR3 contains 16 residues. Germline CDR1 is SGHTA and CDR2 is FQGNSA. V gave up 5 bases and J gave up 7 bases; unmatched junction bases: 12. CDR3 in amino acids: CASSPLSGGAVGELFF. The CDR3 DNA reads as TGTGCCAGCAGCCCCCTTTCGGGGGGGGCCGTCGGGGAGCTGTTTTTT.

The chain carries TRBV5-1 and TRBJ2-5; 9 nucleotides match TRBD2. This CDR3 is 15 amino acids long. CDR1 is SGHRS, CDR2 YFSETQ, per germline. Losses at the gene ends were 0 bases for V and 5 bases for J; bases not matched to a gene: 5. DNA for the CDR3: TGCGCCAGCAGCTTGGGCGGGGGGGCCATGGAGACCCAGTACTTC. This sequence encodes CASSLGGGAMETQYF.

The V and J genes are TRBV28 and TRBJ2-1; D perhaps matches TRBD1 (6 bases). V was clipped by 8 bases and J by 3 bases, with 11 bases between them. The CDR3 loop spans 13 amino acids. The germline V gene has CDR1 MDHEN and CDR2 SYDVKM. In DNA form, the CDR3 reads TGTGCCAGCCAAAGGGGGTACTACAATGAGCAGTTCTTC. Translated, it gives CASQRGYYNEQFF.

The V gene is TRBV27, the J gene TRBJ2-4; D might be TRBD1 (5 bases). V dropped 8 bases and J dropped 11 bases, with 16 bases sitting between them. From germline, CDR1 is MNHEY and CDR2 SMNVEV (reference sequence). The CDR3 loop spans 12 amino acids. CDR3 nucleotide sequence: TGTGCCAGCGGATACAGGAACGGCCTTCAGTACTTC. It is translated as CASGYRNGLQYF.

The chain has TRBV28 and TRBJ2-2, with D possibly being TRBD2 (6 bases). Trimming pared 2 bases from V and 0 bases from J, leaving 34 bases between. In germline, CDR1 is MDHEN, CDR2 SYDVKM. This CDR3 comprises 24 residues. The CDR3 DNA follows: TGTGCCAGCAGTTTAGGCTTTCGGGGGACGCTATCGGATAAACCAACCACGAACACCGGGGAGCTGTTTTTT. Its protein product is CASSLGFRGTLSDKPTTNTGELFF. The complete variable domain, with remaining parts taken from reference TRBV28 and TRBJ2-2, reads DVKVTQSSRYLVKRTGEKVFLECVQDMDHENMFWYRQDPGLGLRLIYFSYDVKMKEKGDIPEGYSVSREKKERFSLILESASTNQTSMYLCASSLGFRGTLSDKPTTNTGELFFGEGSRLTVL.

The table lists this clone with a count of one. CDR3 in DNA: TGCAGCGTTGAAGTCTGGACAGGGCGCGAGCAAGAGACCCAGTACTTC. This sequence encodes CSVEVWTGREQETQYF. The V gene is TRBV29-1, the J gene TRBJ2-5, with TRBD1 matching over 8 bases. The germline V gene encodes CDR1 SQVTM and CDR2 ANQGSEA. The V gene end was trimmed by 1 base and the J gene end by 2 bases; junction bases not matched to a gene: 9. There are 16 residues in the CDR3. The variable domain in full, completed from reference TRBV29-1 and TRBJ2-5, reads SAVISQKPSRDICQRGTSLTIQCQVDSQVTMMFWYRQQPGQSLTLIATANQGSEATYESGFVIDKFPISRPNLTFSTLTVSNMSPEDSSIYLCSVEVWTGREQETQYFGPGTRLLVL.

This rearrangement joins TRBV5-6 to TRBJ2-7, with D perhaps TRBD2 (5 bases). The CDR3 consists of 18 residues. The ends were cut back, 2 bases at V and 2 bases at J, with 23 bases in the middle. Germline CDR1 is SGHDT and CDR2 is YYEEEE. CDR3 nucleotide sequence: TGTGCCAGCAGCTTAATAATAACAGCCAGCGGCCTAACCTACGAGCAGTACTTC. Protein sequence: CASSLIITASGLTYEQYF.

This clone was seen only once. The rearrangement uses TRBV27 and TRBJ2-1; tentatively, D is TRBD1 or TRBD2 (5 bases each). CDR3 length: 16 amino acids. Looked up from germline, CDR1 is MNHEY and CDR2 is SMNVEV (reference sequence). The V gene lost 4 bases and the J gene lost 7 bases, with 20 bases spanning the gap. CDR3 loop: CASSSPEGPNSNEQFF. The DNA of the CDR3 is TGTGCCAGCAGTTCCCCAGAGGGACCGAATTCTAATGAGCAGTTCTTC.

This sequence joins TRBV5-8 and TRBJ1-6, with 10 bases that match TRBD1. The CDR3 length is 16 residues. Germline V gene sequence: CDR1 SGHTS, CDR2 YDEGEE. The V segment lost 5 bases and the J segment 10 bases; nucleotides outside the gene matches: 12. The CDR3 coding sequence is TGTGCCAGCAGTAAAGGGGTCGGGACAGGGGAATCACCCCTCCACTTT. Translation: CASSKGVGTGESPLHF.